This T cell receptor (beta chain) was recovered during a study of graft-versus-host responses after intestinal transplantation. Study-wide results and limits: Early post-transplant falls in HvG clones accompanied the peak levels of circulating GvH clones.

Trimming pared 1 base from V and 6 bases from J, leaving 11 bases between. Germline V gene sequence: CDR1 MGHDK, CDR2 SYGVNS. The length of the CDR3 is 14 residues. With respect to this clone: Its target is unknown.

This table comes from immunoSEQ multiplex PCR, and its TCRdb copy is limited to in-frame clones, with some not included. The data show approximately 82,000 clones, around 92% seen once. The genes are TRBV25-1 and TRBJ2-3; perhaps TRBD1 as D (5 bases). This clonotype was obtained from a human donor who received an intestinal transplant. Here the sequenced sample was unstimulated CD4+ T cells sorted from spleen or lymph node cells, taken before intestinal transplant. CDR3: CASSEFQGRDTQYF. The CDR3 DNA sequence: TGTGCCAGCAGTGAATTTCAGGGAAGGGATACGCAGTATTTT. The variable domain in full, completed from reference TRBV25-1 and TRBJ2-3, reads EADIYQTPRYLVIGTGKKITLECSQTMGHDKMYWYQQDPGMELHLIHYSYGVNSTEKGDLSSESTVSRIRTEHFPLTLESARPSHTSQYLCASSEFQGRDTQYFGPGTRLTVL.